These 29 T cell receptor beta chains were all obtained from the same sample, sequenced in a study of cytomegalovirus exposure and HLA in healthy donors. Researchers ran the PCR with 60 Vbeta and 13 Jbeta primers. Profiling relied on immunoSEQ multiplex PCR, and the TCRdb table lists in-frame clones only, not all of them. This sample carries under 200,000 clones, with around 6% going to the ten biggest clones. Specimen: PBMCs. These receptors were obtained from a man under 40 in good health and CMV-seronegative.

The chain has TRBV30 and TRBJ2-7, with 8 bases matching TRBD2. V lost 0 bases, J lost 4 bases, and 8 bases stayed unmatched. The CDR3 covers 15 residues. From germline, CDR1 is GTSNPN and CDR2 SVGIG (reference sequence). CDR3 sequence: CAWSVRGTRSYEQYF. In nucleotides, the CDR3 is TGTGCCTGGAGTGTACGCGGGACTAGGAGTTACGAGCAGTACTTC.

The chain uses TRBV9 and TRBJ1-1; 7 nucleotides line up with TRBD1. Germline trimming cut 6 bases from V and 0 bases from J; bases unmatched to any gene: 8. The CDR3 has 15 residues. Looked up from germline, CDR1 is SGDLS and CDR2 is YYNGEE. The CDR3 bases are TGTGCCAGCACCGGACAGGTAAACATGAACACTGAAGCTTTCTTT. Translating gives CASTGQVNMNTEAFF.

V and J are TRBV7-9 and TRBJ2-7; TRBD2 aligns across 11 bases. The CDR3 loop spans 15 amino acids. Per the germline V gene, CDR1 is SEHNR and CDR2 is FQNEAQ (reference sequence). V trimming: 6 bases; J trimming: 2 bases; junction bases outside the gene matches: 6. The DNA for the CDR3 is TGTGCCAGCAGTCCTCTAGCGGGAGGCACCTACGAGCAGTACTTC. Protein sequence: CASSPLAGGTYEQYF.

The J gene is TRBJ1-4, the V gene TRBV7-9; tentative D call: TRBD1 (5 bases). The CDR3 length is 15 residues. Trimming stripped 3 bases from V and 4 bases from J, with 12 bases between. Germline CDR1 is SEHNR and CDR2 is FQNEAQ (reference sequence). Here the CDR3 reads CASSLSSGVNEKLFF. In DNA form, the CDR3 reads TGTGCCAGCAGCTTGTCTTCGGGGGTTAATGAAAAACTGTTTTTT.

The chain recombines TRBV2 with TRBJ2-1; no clear D gene. The CDR3 runs 14 residues. Trimming stripped 4 bases from V and 0 bases from J, with 7 bases between. Germline V gene sequence: CDR1 SNHLY, CDR2 FYNNEI. CDR3 nucleotides: TGTGCCAGCAGTGCCTTCGGCTCCTACAATGAGCAGTTCTTC. This encodes CASSAFGSYNEQFF.

This chain links TRBV4-1 with TRBJ2-7; TRBD1 matches 11 bases. J lost 4 bases, V lost 3 bases, and 5 bases had no gene match. Looked up from germline, CDR1 is MGHRA and CDR2 is YSYEKL. The length of the CDR3 is 15 residues. CDR3 protein: CASSQPGQGVYEQYF. In DNA form, the CDR3 reads TGCGCCAGCAGCCAGCCGGGACAGGGGGTTTACGAGCAGTACTTC.

V is TRBV23-1 and J is TRBJ2-7, with TRBD1 matching 11 bases. TRBV23-1 is identified as an open reading frame with a role that is uncertain. CDR3 length equals 13 residues. V lost 8 bases and J lost 9; bases outside the gene matches: 9. In DNA form, the CDR3 reads TGCGCCAGCCCGGGGACAGGGGGTTTCGGGCAGTACTTC. This encodes CASPGTGGFGQYF.

CDR3 protein: CASSLGQSWDYGYTF. DNA for the CDR3: TGTGCCAGCAGTTTAGGACAGTCCTGGGACTATGGCTACACCTTC. The rearrangement joins TRBV6-1 to TRBJ1-2, with a weak D call TRBD1 (6 bases). Germline V gives CDR1 MNHNS, CDR2 SASEGT. With 5 bases removed from V and 3 bases from J, the gap between germline ends came to 16 bases. This CDR3 is built from 15 residues.

The chain couples TRBV5-6 to TRBJ2-7, with 9 bases identical to TRBD1. Per germline, CDR1 SGHDT and CDR2 YYEEEE. This CDR3 region has 16 residues. V shed 0 bases, J shed 3 bases, and the junction held 7 bases outside the gene matches. As DNA, the CDR3 is TGTGCCAGCAGCTTGGCCGGGACAGGGCCCTTCTACGAGCAGTACTTC. Protein sequence: CASSLAGTGPFYEQYF.

V gene TRBV2 combines with J gene TRBJ2-2, with D possibly matching TRBD2 (6 bases). This CDR3 comprises 15 residues. In germline, CDR1 is SNHLY, CDR2 FYNNEI. V was clipped by 4 bases and J by 4 bases, with 13 bases between them. CDR3 amino acids: CASSVYGSGTGELFF. DNA for the CDR3: TGTGCCAGCAGTGTATACGGGAGCGGCACCGGGGAGCTGTTTTTT.

V usage is TRBV5-1 and J usage is TRBJ1-2, with unresolved D. Germline V gene sequence: CDR1 SGHRS, CDR2 YFSETQ. The CDR3 has 14 amino acids. Trimming shortened V by 0 bases and J by 3 bases, and 9 bases separated the two germline ends. Here the CDR3 reads CASSLGGDYYGYTF. As DNA, the CDR3 is TGCGCCAGCAGCTTGGGGGGAGATTACTATGGCTACACCTTC.

The V gene is TRBV1, the J gene TRBJ2-7; the table's D call, TRBD1, has no DNA check behind it. TRBV1 is shown as a pseudogene. The CDR3 sequence is 16 residues long. The CDR3 protein is CTSSQKGVTNLYEQYF. CDR3 in DNA: TGCACCAGCAGCCAGAAGGGGGTGACCAACCTTTACGAGCAGTACTTC.

The rearrangement uses TRBV27 and TRBJ2-3, with 12 bases aligning to TRBD2. From germline, CDR1 is MNHEY and CDR2 SMNVEV (reference sequence). J was trimmed by 5 bases and V by 5 bases; bases with no gene match: 8. This CDR3 has 16 amino acids. CDR3 loop: CASSPRLAGVLDTQYF. The CDR3 DNA follows: TGTGCCAGCAGTCCCAGACTAGCGGGAGTCTTAGATACGCAGTATTTT.

The V call is TRBV27, the J call TRBJ2-7; perhaps TRBD1 as D (5 bases). V lost 3 bases and J 4 bases, leaving 22 bases between the germline ends. Germline V gene data show CDR1 as MNHEY and CDR2 as SMNVEV (reference sequence). The CDR3 extends over 17 amino acids. CDR3 sequence reads: CASSFVVVGRVGYEQYF. The DNA for the CDR3 is TGTGCCAGCAGTTTTGTTGTCGTGGGCAGGGTTGGATACGAGCAGTACTTC.

The rearrangement joins TRBV7-3 to TRBJ1-3; D uncertain. Germline values: CDR1 SGHTA, CDR2 FQGTGA. The CDR3 totals 17 residues. The ends were cut back, 1 base at V and 0 bases at J, with 13 bases in the middle. CDR3 loop: CASSLSGRQFSGNTIYF. CDR3 nucleotide sequence: TGTGCCAGCAGCTTAAGTGGCCGTCAATTCTCTGGAAACACCATATATTTT. The full variable domain, rest sourced from reference TRBV7-3 and TRBJ1-3, is GAGVSQTPSNKVTEKGKYVELRCDPISGHTALYWYRQSLGQGPEFLIYFQGTGAADDSGLPNDRFFAVRPEGSVSTLKIQRTERGDSAVYLCASSLSGRQFSGNTIYFGEGSWLTVV.

The rearrangement links TRBV5-4 to TRBJ2-1; 11 bases are a match to TRBD2. Germline V gives CDR1 SGHNT, CDR2 YYREEE (reference sequence). The CDR3 sequence is 15 residues long. J lost 5 bases, V lost 3 bases, and 4 bases had no gene match. CDR3 amino acids: CASSSGLAVNNEQFF. The CDR3 region has the DNA TGTGCCAGCAGCTCGGGACTAGCGGTTAACAATGAGCAGTTCTTC.

The J gene is TRBJ1-3, the V gene TRBV9; D might be TRBD1 (5 bases). The CDR3 totals 16 residues. CDR1 is SGDLS and CDR2 is YYNGEE in the germline V gene. Deletions cut 0 bases from V and 0 bases from J, with 10 bases between. The CDR3 coding sequence is TGTGCCAGCAGCGTAGCTACAGGACCCTCTGGAAACACCATATATTTT. It codes for CASSVATGPSGNTIYF.

The chain couples TRBV19 to TRBJ2-7; the D gene is possibly TRBD1 (5 bases). V was pared by 1 base and J by 3 bases, with 10 bases between. Germline V gene lookup returns CDR1 LNHDA and CDR2 SQIVND (reference sequence). The CDR3 is 14 amino acids. In DNA, the CDR3 is TGTGCCAGTAGTATAGGGGCAGGGCACTACGAGCAGTACTTC. Translating gives CASSIGAGHYEQYF.

This chain joins TRBV6-5 and TRBJ1-2; D call uncertain. The CDR3 has 16 residues. Trimming removed 0 bases from V and 2 bases from J, with 13 bases in between. Germline V gene sequence: CDR1 MNHEY, CDR2 SVGAGI. CDR3 DNA sequence: TGTGCCAGCAGTTACTCGATCGCCAGCGCAAACTATGGCTACACCTTC. Protein product: CASSYSIASANYGYTF.

V usage is TRBV7-9 and J usage is TRBJ1-4, with 12 bases fitting TRBD1. Germline V gene lookup returns CDR1 SEHNR and CDR2 FQNEAQ (reference sequence). The V gene end was trimmed by 11 bases and the J gene end by 4 bases; junction bases not matched to a gene: 8. CDR3 length: 15 residues. The CDR3 loop reads CAVRGQGALNEKLFF. The CDR3 DNA reads as TGTGCCGTCAGGGGACAGGGGGCCCTTAATGAAAAACTGTTTTTT.

The chain is built from TRBV6-5 and TRBJ2-1; D gene ambiguous. Germline CDR1 is MNHEY and CDR2 is SVGAGI. The CDR3 totals 14 residues. The ends were cut back, 2 bases at V and 6 bases at J, with 11 bases in the middle. CDR3 DNA: TGTGCCAGCAGTTACGGTCCCTTCGGCAATGAGCAGTTCTTC. Residues: CASSYGPFGNEQFF.

The chain links TRBV6-5 to TRBJ1-5; D might be TRBD1 (6 bases). Trimming took off 10 bases at V and 5 bases at J, with 12 bases between the two ends. The CDR3 contains 12 residues. The germline V gene encodes CDR1 MNHEY and CDR2 SVGAGI. The CDR3 spells CAIGTGHQPQHF. CDR3 DNA: TGTGCCATCGGAACAGGGCATCAGCCCCAGCATTTT.

V and J are TRBV27 and TRBJ2-1; D may be TRBD2 (5 bases). V dropped 3 bases and J dropped 1 base, with 10 bases sitting between them. CDR1 and CDR2 (germline): MNHEY, SMNVEV (reference sequence). This CDR3 region has 15 residues. This CDR3 is CASSFLASSYNEQFF. The CDR3 coding sequence is TGTGCCAGCAGTTTCCTAGCTTCTTCCTACAATGAGCAGTTCTTC.

V gene TRBV19 combines with J gene TRBJ2-4; D might be TRBD1 (5 bases). With 3 bases removed from V and 8 bases from J, the gap between germline ends came to 14 bases. The CDR3 contains 14 residues. CDR1 and CDR2 from the germline V gene are LNHDA and SQIVND (reference sequence). The CDR3 DNA is TGTGCCAGTAGTATGGGGCGGTCCGCCGACATTCAGTACTTC. Translation: CASSMGRSADIQYF.

The gene calls are TRBV28 and TRBJ2-7; TRBD2 matches at 12 bases. Looked up from germline, CDR1 is MDHEN and CDR2 is SYDVKM. Losses at the gene ends were 6 bases for V and 6 bases for J; bases not matched to a gene: 6. This CDR3 spans 14 amino acids. The CDR3 bases are TGTGCCAGCAGGACTAGCGGGAGTATCTGCGAGCAGTACTTC. This sequence encodes CASRTSGSICEQYF.

The CDR3 is CASSTGTGLVQPQHF. The CDR3 nucleotides read TGCGCCAGCAGCACAGGGACAGGGCTGGTTCAGCCCCAGCATTTT. The chain links TRBV5-1 to TRBJ1-5, with TRBD1 matching 9 bases. J was trimmed by 6 bases and V by 4 bases; bases with no gene match: 8. Per germline, CDR1 SGHRS and CDR2 YFSETQ. CDR3 length: 15 residues.

The chain links TRBV5-4 to TRBJ1-1, with D possibly TRBD1 on 6 matching bases. Germline V gene lookup returns CDR1 SGHNT and CDR2 YYREEE (reference sequence). The CDR3 is 14 residues long. V was clipped by 2 bases and J by 0 bases, with 8 bases between them. CDR3 DNA: TGTGCCAGCAGCTTAGGGGGATTGAACACTGAAGCTTTCTTT. It translates to CASSLGGLNTEAFF.

The chain is built from TRBV5-6 and TRBJ2-7; perhaps TRBD2 as D (6 bases). V lost 4 bases and J 0 bases, leaving 20 bases between the germline ends. Germline V gene lookup returns CDR1 SGHDT and CDR2 YYEEEE. This CDR3 spans 17 amino acids. This chain's CDR3 is CASSAGLGSASSYEQYF. CDR3 bases: TGTGCCAGCAGCGCGGGGCTTGGATCAGCCAGCTCCTACGAGCAGTACTTC.

This chain uses TRBV19 with TRBJ1-4; 8 nucleotides align to TRBD1. After removal of 4 bases from V and 6 bases from J, the junction contained 13 bases not matched to a gene. This CDR3 contains 17 residues. The germline V gene has CDR1 LNHDA and CDR2 SQIVND (reference sequence). The CDR3, as DNA: TGTGCCAGTAGTACTTTAAGGACAGGGAAGAAAGATGAAAAACTGTTTTTT. Translated: CASSTLRTGKKDEKLFF.